Listed below are T cell receptor beta chains from one sample, sequenced in a study of beta chain features in type 1 diabetes. Measured with immunoSEQ multiplex PCR; TCRdb has only the in-frame clones, and not every one. The table has around 430,000 clones, around 30% seen once. The sequenced sample was naive CD4+ T cells from blood. The receptors stem from a man younger than 35 in good health. The CDR3 runs from the conserved cysteine through the conserved F or W. Each record gives: CDR3 protein, CDR3 DNA, D gene, J gene, V gene, clone size. A D gene is named only where the DNA matches it firmly. Size is stated for part of the rows, as once, few or many counts, or as a class when the clone is expanded.

CDR3 protein: CAWSVRGTGELFF
CDR3 DNA: TGTGCCTGGAGTGTAAGGGGAACAGGGGAGCTGTTTTTT
D gene: NA
J gene: TRBJ2-2
V gene: TRBV30
clone size: few

CDR3 protein: CATSFGGRASYEQYF
CDR3 DNA: TGTGCCACCAGCTTTGGCGGGAGGGCCTCCTACGAGCAGTACTTC
D gene: TRBD2
J gene: TRBJ2-7
V gene: TRBV15
clone size: NA

CDR3 protein: CASSPPPGWRETQYF
CDR3 DNA: TGTGCCAGCTCACCACCGCCGGGATGGAGAGAGACCCAGTACTTC
D gene: NA
J gene: TRBJ2-5
V gene: TRBV18
clone size: few

CDR3 protein: CASSSPRGGRADTQYF
CDR3 DNA: TGTGCCAGCAGTTCCCCCCGGGGGGGAAGGGCAGATACGCAGTATTTT
D gene: TRBD2
J gene: TRBJ2-3
V gene: TRBV28
clone size: once

CDR3 protein: CASSTGPPGANVLTF
CDR3 DNA: TGTGCCAGTAGTACGGGACCGCCTGGGGCCAACGTCCTGACTTTC
D gene: NA
J gene: TRBJ2-6
V gene: TRBV19
clone size: NA

CDR3 protein: CASSGSGRVGSYNEQFF
CDR3 DNA: TGTGCCAGCAGCGGTAGCGGGAGGGTAGGCTCCTACAATGAGCAGTTCTTC
D gene: TRBD2
J gene: TRBJ2-1
V gene: TRBV9
clone size: few

CDR3 protein: CASSLGTSGRAYEQYF
CDR3 DNA: TGTGCCAGCAGCTTGGGGACTAGCGGGAGGGCCTACGAGCAGTACTTC
D gene: TRBD2
J gene: TRBJ2-7
V gene: TRBV13
clone size: few

CDR3 protein: CASSQGLAGGLPQYF
CDR3 DNA: TGTGCCAGCAGCCAAGGACTCGCGGGAGGGCTTCCGCAGTATTTT
D gene: TRBD2
J gene: TRBJ2-3
V gene: TRBV14
clone size: few

CDR3 protein: CASSLSGTSYEQYF
CDR3 DNA: TGTGCCAGCAGCTTGAGCGGGACCTCCTACGAGCAGTACTTC
D gene: TRBD2
J gene: TRBJ2-7
V gene: TRBV7-9
clone size: NA

CDR3 protein: CASSSMTSGTWWNEQFF
CDR3 DNA: TGTGCCAGCTCAAGTATGACTAGCGGGACATGGTGGAATGAGCAGTTCTTC
D gene: TRBD2
J gene: TRBJ2-1
V gene: TRBV18
clone size: NA

CDR3 protein: CASSRIPGQGAYEQYF
CDR3 DNA: TGCGCCAGCAGCCGGATACCAGGACAGGGGGCCTACGAGCAGTACTTC
D gene: TRBD1
J gene: TRBJ2-7
V gene: TRBV4-3
clone size: NA

CDR3 protein: CAWSVGRTSGNTIYF
CDR3 DNA: TGTGCCTGGAGTGTAGGACGGACCTCTGGAAACACCATATATTTT
D gene: NA
J gene: TRBJ1-3
V gene: TRBV30
clone size: NA

CDR3 protein: CASSHRDRGQDGYTF
CDR3 DNA: TGCGCCAGCAGCCACCGAGACAGGGGGCAAGATGGCTACACCTTC
D gene: TRBD1
J gene: TRBJ1-2
V gene: TRBV4-3
clone size: few

CDR3 protein: CAISAGLAGSYEQYF
CDR3 DNA: TGTGCCATCAGTGCCGGTCTAGCGGGATCCTACGAGCAGTACTTC
D gene: TRBD2
J gene: TRBJ2-7
V gene: TRBV10-3
clone size: NA

CDR3 protein: CASSPNRGDAYGYTF
CDR3 DNA: TGTGCCAGCTCACCAAACCGCGGGGATGCCTATGGCTACACCTTC
D gene: NA
J gene: TRBJ1-2
V gene: TRBV18
clone size: few

CDR3 protein: CASSQGGAETQYF
CDR3 DNA: TGTGCCAGCAGCCAAGGAGGGGCCGAGACCCAGTACTTC
D gene: NA
J gene: TRBJ2-5
V gene: TRBV4-2
clone size: few

CDR3 protein: CASSPDRANTEAFF
CDR3 DNA: TGTGCCAGCAGCCCCGACAGGGCGAACACTGAAGCTTTCTTT
D gene: TRBD1
J gene: TRBJ1-1
V gene: TRBV7-2
clone size: NA

CDR3 protein: CASTERTLLGGELFF
CDR3 DNA: TGTGCCAGCACCGAGCGGACTCTTTTGGGCGGGGAGCTGTTTTTT
D gene: NA
J gene: TRBJ2-2
V gene: TRBV7-9
clone size: NA

CDR3 protein: CASSDGWSYEQYF
CDR3 DNA: TGCGCCAGCAGCGATGGGTGGTCCTACGAGCAGTACTTC
D gene: NA
J gene: TRBJ2-7
V gene: TRBV5-1
clone size: NA

CDR3 protein: CASSQVEREYEQYF
CDR3 DNA: TGTGCCAGCAGCCAAGTCGAGCGGGAGTACGAGCAGTACTTC
D gene: TRBD2
J gene: TRBJ2-7
V gene: TRBV4-2
clone size: NA